Shown below are 21 T cell receptor beta chains from a single sample sequenced in a study of blood T cell repertoires in COVID-19. Sequencing was performed with immunoSEQ multiplex PCR; in TCRdb, only in-frame clones are kept and a portion is missing. The repertoire includes some 300,000 clones, about 88% of them detected once, and around 2% sits in the top ten. Specimen: PBMCs or T cells enriched from blood (not recorded which). The receptor set was obtained from a woman aged 55-70 years in a cohort exposed to, infected with or recovered from COVID-19 (not recorded which).

The V gene is TRBV2, the J gene TRBJ2-7, with 7 nucleotides matching TRBD1. V lost 6 bases to trimming and J lost 4 bases; unmatched junction nucleotides: 6. The CDR3 has 13 amino acids. Per the germline V gene, CDR1 is SNHLY and CDR2 is FYNNEI. The CDR3 region is CASREPTGYEQYF. The CDR3, as DNA: TGTGCCAGCAGGGAACCGACAGGGTACGAGCAGTACTTC. Full variable domain (remainder filled in from reference TRBV2 and TRBJ2-7): EPEVTQTPSHQVTQMGQEVILRCVPISNHLYFYWYRQILGQKVEFLVSFYNNEISEKSEIFDDQFSVERPDGSNFTLKIRSTKLEDSAMYFCASREPTGYEQYFGPGTRLTVT.

The chain carries TRBV19 and TRBJ2-1; 14 bases match TRBD2. The germline V gene has CDR1 LNHDA and CDR2 SQIVND (reference sequence). The CDR3 length is 15 residues. With V trimmed by 6 bases and J by 9 bases, 7 bases remained unmatched. The CDR3 DNA sequence: TGTGCCAGTAGGACCGGGACTAGCGGGAGTGGTGAGCAGTTCTTC. Its translation is CASRTGTSGSGEQFF. Complete variable domain (other parts from reference TRBV19 and TRBJ2-1): DGGITQSPKYLFRKEGQNVTLSCEQNLNHDAMYWYRQDPGQGLRLIYYSQIVNDFQKGDIAEGYSVSREKKESFPLTVTSAQKNPTAFYLCASRTGTSGSGEQFFGPGTRLTVL.

The chain couples TRBV3-1 (or the pseudogene TRBV3-2) to TRBJ2-1; no clear D. The CDR3 length is 14 residues. Germline CDR1 and CDR2: LGHDT and YNNKEL (reference sequence). Trimming cost V 1 base and J 2 bases, with 6 bases left between them. The CDR3 nucleotides are TGTGCCAGCAGCCAAGTGCTAACCTACAATGAGCAGTTCTTC. Its translation is CASSQVLTYNEQFF.

The chain couples TRBV5-1 to TRBJ2-7; 7 bases are a match to TRBD2. Germline V gene sequence: CDR1 SGHRS, CDR2 YFSETQ. CDR3 length: 14 amino acids. The junction had 7 bases not matched to a gene; V was cut back by 6 bases and J by 1 base. The CDR3 reads CASTPAGTSYEQYF. The CDR3 DNA follows: TGCGCCAGCACCCCAGCGGGGACTTCCTACGAGCAGTACTTC. Looking up the rest from reference TRBV5-1 and TRBJ2-7 gives the full variable domain: KAGVTQTPRYLIKTRGQQVTLSCSPISGHRSVSWYQQTPGQGLQFLFEYFSETQRNKGNFPGRFSGRQFSNSRSEMNVSTLELGDSALYLCASTPAGTSYEQYFGPGTRLTVT.

The V gene is TRBV19, the J gene TRBJ2-1; maybe TRBD2 (6 bases). Germline V CDR1 and CDR2: LNHDA, SQIVND (reference sequence). V was shortened by 10 bases and J by 9 bases, with 22 bases between the two germline ends. The CDR3 is 14 amino acids. The CDR3 reads CATSGTRFLTEQFF. The DNA for the CDR3 is TGTGCCACCTCCGGGACTCGGTTCCTTACTGAGCAGTTCTTC.

This chain joins TRBV11-2 and TRBJ2-5; maybe TRBD2 (6 bases). Deletions cut 6 bases from V and 5 bases from J, with 13 bases between. Germline V gene lookup returns CDR1 SGHAT and CDR2 FQNNGV. CDR3 length: 13 residues. The CDR3 DNA follows: TGTGCCAGCAGTATCGGCGCGGGGGAGACCCAGTACTTC. This sequence encodes CASSIGAGETQYF.

This chain links TRBV5-1 with TRBJ1-2; TRBD1 agrees at 7 bases. J lost 2 bases, V lost 3 bases, and 7 bases had no gene match. Germline lookup yields CDR1 SGHRS and CDR2 YFSETQ. This CDR3 is 15 amino acids long. In nucleotides, the CDR3 is TGCGCCAGCAGCTCGGGGACAGACCGAAACTATGGCTACACCTTC. Translated, it gives CASSSGTDRNYGYTF.

Comments on this clone: Other nucleotide sequences in the sample specify the same CDR3. The chain combines TRBV24-1 with TRBJ1-2, with 12 bases matching TRBD1. The CDR3 contains 15 residues. Trimming cost V 4 bases and J 3 bases; bases outside gene matches: 2. The germline gives CDR1 KGHDR, CDR2 SFDVKD. CDR3 DNA: TGTGCCACCAGTGACGGGACAGGGGGCGACTATGGCTACACCTTC. It encodes CATSDGTGGDYGYTF.

The chain is built from TRBV6-2 or TRBV6-3 and TRBJ2-4, with D tentatively TRBD1 (6 bases). The CDR3 is 18 amino acids. V dropped 4 bases and J dropped 1 base, with 20 bases sitting between them. In germline, CDR1 is MNHEY, CDR2 SVGEGT. This chain's CDR3 is CASSFAKQGLGAKNIQYF. The DNA for the CDR3 is TGTGCCAGCAGTTTCGCCAAACAGGGCCTTGGGGCCAAAAACATTCAGTACTTC.

This clone was found many times. This chain connects TRBV2 to TRBJ2-4, with TRBD1 matching 7 bases. The junction had 7 bases not matched to a gene; V was cut back by 5 bases and J by 0 bases. The CDR3 has 16 residues. Germline V CDR1 and CDR2: SNHLY, FYNNEI. CDR3 protein: CASSPVGQLAKNIQYF. The CDR3 DNA sequence: TGTGCCAGCAGTCCGGTGGGACAGCTAGCCAAAAACATTCAGTACTTC.

This rearrangement joins TRBV18 to TRBJ2-7; perhaps TRBD2 as D (5 bases). The CDR3 runs to 14 residues. From germline, CDR1 is KGHSH and CDR2 LQKENI. The ends were cut back, 4 bases at V and 1 base at J, with 11 bases in the middle. The CDR3 loop is CASSRASSSYEQYF. The CDR3 coding sequence is TGTGCCAGCTCACGGGCTAGCAGTTCCTACGAGCAGTACTTC.

V and J are TRBV3-1 (or the pseudogene TRBV3-2) and TRBJ2-7; 7 positions match TRBD1. Germline loops: CDR1 LGHDT, CDR2 YNNKEL (reference sequence). This CDR3 is built from 13 residues. J lost 0 bases, V lost 6 bases, and 2 bases had no gene match. CDR3 amino acids: CASRSGGSYEQYF. For the CDR3, the DNA is TGTGCCAGCAGATCAGGGGGCTCCTACGAGCAGTACTTC.

This clone has just one count. The rearrangement joins TRBV3-1 (or the pseudogene TRBV3-2) to TRBJ2-5, with a weak D call TRBD1 (6 bases). The germline CDR1 and CDR2 sequences are LGHDT and YNNKEL (reference sequence). The CDR3 is 14 amino acids. The V gene lost 4 bases and the J gene lost 5 bases, with 14 bases spanning the gap. CDR3: CASSLQGKGETQYF. The CDR3 DNA sequence: TGTGCCAGCAGCCTCCAGGGGAAGGGGGAGACCCAGTACTTC.

This clone has only a few counts. The V and J genes are TRBV19 and TRBJ1-2; a possible D gene is TRBD1 (6 bases). Trimming pared 7 bases from V and 1 base from J, leaving 16 bases between. The CDR3 totals 15 residues. The germline V gene encodes CDR1 LNHDA and CDR2 SQIVND (reference sequence). The CDR3, as DNA: TGTGCCAGTACGTATAAGGACAGAGATAACTATGGCTACACCTTC. Its protein is CASTYKDRDNYGYTF.

The chain combines TRBV4-3 with TRBJ2-7, with 13 bases aligning to TRBD2. Per the germline V gene, CDR1 is LGHNA and CDR2 is YSLEER. V was pared by 3 bases and J by 3 bases, with 5 bases of the junction left unmatched. The length of the CDR3 is 16 residues. CDR3 amino acids: CASSHSRTSGSYEQYF. The CDR3 DNA follows: TGCGCCAGCAGCCATTCCCGGACTAGCGGGAGCTACGAGCAGTACTTC.

The rearrangement joins TRBV7-9 to TRBJ1-3; D remains unclear. Trimming stripped 7 bases from V and 8 bases from J, with 6 bases between. The germline V gene encodes CDR1 SEHNR and CDR2 FQNEAQ (reference sequence). CDR3 length equals 10 residues. CDR3 protein: CASTEDTIYF. CDR3 bases: TGTGCCAGCACAGAGGACACCATATATTTT.

In its sample, this clone was seen a few times. The gene calls are TRBV4-2 and TRBJ2-1, with TRBD2 matching 8 bases. Unmatched junction bases numbered 8, after V lost 0 bases and J lost 1 base. The germline V gene encodes CDR1 LGHNA and CDR2 YNFKEQ. This CDR3 has 18 residues. The CDR3 DNA reads TGTGCCAGCAGCCAAGATCCCCCACTAGCGGCTTCCTACAATGAGCAGTTCTTC. Protein product: CASSQDPPLAASYNEQFF.

This clone was observed once. The J gene is TRBJ2-1, the V gene TRBV5-4; a possible D gene is TRBD2 (5 bases). Trimming stripped 0 bases from V and 4 bases from J, with 11 bases between. CDR3 length: 15 amino acids. Germline CDR1 reads SGHNT; CDR2 reads YYREEE (reference sequence). The CDR3 coding sequence is TGTGCCAGCAGCTTGGCTCGCGGGCCTTACAATGAGCAGTTCTTC. Protein sequence: CASSLARGPYNEQFF.

The sample holds one count of this clone. The genes are TRBV19 and TRBJ2-1; 8 nucleotides match TRBD2. Germline trimming cut 3 bases from V and 4 bases from J; bases unmatched to any gene: 5. The CDR3 totals 15 residues. Germline V gives CDR1 LNHDA, CDR2 SQIVND (reference sequence). The CDR3 here is CASSISGGGYNEQFF. The DNA of the CDR3 is TGTGCCAGTAGTATTTCCGGGGGGGGTTACAATGAGCAGTTCTTC.

Comments on this clone: The junction shows a germline mismatch at one end, possibly a read error. V usage is TRBV20-1 and J usage is TRBJ2-5; D remains unclear. Germline CDR1 reads DFQATT; CDR2 reads SNEGSKA (reference sequence). This CDR3 region has 10 residues. The CDR3 here is CSGRAETQYF. As DNA, the CDR3 is TGCAGTGGTAGAGCGGAGACCCAGTACTTC.

This rearrangement joins TRBV10-3 to TRBJ1-6, with TRBD1 as a possible D gene (6 bases). Germline CDR1 ENHRY, CDR2 SYGVKD. V lost 10 bases to trimming and J lost 0 bases, with 13 bases between them. CDR3 length: 15 amino acids. In nucleotides, the CDR3 is TGTGCCACGGGAACAGGGAGCTCCTATAATTCACCCCTCCACTTT. Amino acids: CATGTGSSYNSPLHF.